What follows is one T cell receptor beta chain and its context. Everyone who took part was about 18 to 90 years old, and they came from about two dozen US areas. Clinical histories supplied by participants themselves formed the basis of cohort assignment. Assay used: immunoSEQ multiplex PCR; TCRdb lists only in-frame clones, some missing. The sample holds roughly 200,000 clones, about 91% seen once. This sample is part of a study of blood T cell repertoires in COVID-19. Germline V gene data show CDR1 as SGHRS and CDR2 as YFSETQ. The CDR3 covers 14 residues. V was pared by 7 bases and J by 0 bases, with 10 bases between.

The V and J genes are TRBV5-1 and TRBJ1-4; D ambiguous. The clonotype was recovered from a young man with acute COVID-19. The sample consisted of PBMCs or T cells enriched from blood (not recorded which). The CDR3 DNA reads TGCGCCAGCGGGGAGGGTGCAACTAATGAAAAACTGTTTTTT. This encodes CASGEGATNEKLFF.